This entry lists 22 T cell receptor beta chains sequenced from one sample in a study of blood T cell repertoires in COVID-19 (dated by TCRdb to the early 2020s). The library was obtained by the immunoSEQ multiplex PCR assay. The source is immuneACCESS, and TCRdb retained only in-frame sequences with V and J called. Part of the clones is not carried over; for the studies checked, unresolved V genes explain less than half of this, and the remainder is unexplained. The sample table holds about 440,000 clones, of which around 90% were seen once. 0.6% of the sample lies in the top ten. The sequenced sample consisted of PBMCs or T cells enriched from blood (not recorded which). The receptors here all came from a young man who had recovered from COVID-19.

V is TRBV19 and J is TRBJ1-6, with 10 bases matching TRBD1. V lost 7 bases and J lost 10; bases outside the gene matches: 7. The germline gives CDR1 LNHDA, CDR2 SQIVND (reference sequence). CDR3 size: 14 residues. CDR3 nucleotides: TGTGCCAGTATGGAGACAGGGGGCGTGTCACCCCTCCACTTT. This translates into CASMETGGVSPLHF.

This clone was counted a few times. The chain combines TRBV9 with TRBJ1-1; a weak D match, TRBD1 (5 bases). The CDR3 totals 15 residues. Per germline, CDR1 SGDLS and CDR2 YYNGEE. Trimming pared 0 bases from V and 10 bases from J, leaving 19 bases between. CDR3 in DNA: TGTGCCAGCAGCGTAGGAAGGGAGGGGCGCCGGAGAGCTTTCTTT. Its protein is CASSVGREGRRRAFF.

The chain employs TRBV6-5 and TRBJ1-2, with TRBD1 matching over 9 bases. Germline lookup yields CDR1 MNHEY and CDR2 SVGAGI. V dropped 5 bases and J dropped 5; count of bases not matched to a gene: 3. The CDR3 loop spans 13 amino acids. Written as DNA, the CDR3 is TGTGCCAGCAGTAAACAGGGGGCTTATGGCTACACCTTC. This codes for CASSKQGAYGYTF.

The CDR3 DNA reads as TGCGCCAGCAGGAGGACAGGGGATTCTAACTATGGCTACACCTTC. Its translation: CASRRTGDSNYGYTF. This rearrangement joins TRBV10-2 to TRBJ1-2, with 9 bases fitting TRBD1. This CDR3 comprises 15 residues. Germline assignment: CDR1 WSHSY and CDR2 SAAADI. J was trimmed by 0 bases and V by 6 bases; bases with no gene match: 5.

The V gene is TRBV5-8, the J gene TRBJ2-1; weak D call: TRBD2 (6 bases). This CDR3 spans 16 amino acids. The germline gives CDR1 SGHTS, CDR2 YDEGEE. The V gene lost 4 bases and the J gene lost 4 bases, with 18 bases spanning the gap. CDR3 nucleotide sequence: TGTGCCAGCAGCCCCGGTGTCGCGGGGCCGTACAATGAGCAGTTCTTC. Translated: CASSPGVAGPYNEQFF.

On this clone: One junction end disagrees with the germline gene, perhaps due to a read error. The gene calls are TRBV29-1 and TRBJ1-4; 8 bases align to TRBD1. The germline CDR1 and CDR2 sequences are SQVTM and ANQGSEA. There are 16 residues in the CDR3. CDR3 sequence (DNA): TGTGACCATCCGGGACAGGTCTCTGCAACTAATGAAAAACTGTTTTTT. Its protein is CDHPGQVSATNEKLFF.

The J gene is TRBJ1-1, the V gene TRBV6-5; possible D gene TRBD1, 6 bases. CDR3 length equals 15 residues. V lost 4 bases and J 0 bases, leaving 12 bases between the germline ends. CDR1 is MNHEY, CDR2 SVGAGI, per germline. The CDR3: CASSSSGDMNTEAFF. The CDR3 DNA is TGTGCCAGCAGTTCATCAGGGGATATGAACACTGAAGCTTTCTTT.

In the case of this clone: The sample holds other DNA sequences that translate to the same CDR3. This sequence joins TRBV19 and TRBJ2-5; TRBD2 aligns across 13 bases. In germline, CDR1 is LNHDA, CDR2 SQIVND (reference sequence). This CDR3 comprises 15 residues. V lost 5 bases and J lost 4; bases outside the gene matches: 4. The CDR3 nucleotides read TGTGCCAGTAGTCCAGGACTAGCGGGGGTAGAGACCCAGTACTTC. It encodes CASSPGLAGVETQYF.

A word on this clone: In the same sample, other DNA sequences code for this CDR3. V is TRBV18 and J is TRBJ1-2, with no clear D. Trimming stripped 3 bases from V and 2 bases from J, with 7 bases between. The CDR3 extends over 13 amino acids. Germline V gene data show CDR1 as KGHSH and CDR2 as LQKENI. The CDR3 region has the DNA TGTGCCAGCTCACCGGGCACCAACTATGGCTACACCTTC. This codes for CASSPGTNYGYTF.

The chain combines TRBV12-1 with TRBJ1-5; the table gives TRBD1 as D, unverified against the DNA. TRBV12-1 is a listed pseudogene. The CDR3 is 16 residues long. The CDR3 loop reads CASSAWAVDSNQPQHF. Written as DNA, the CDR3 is TGTGCCAGCAGCGCATGGGCCGTCGATAGCAATCAGCCCCAGCATTTT.

The CDR3 sequence is CASSVGGTYGYTF. CDR3 coding DNA: TGTGCCAGCAGTGTAGGCGGAACGTATGGCTACACCTTC. This sequence joins TRBV25-1 and TRBJ1-2; no definite D call. The germline V and J ends were trimmed by 4 bases and 5 bases, with 11 bases remaining between them. In germline, CDR1 is MGHDK, CDR2 SYGVNS. This CDR3 comprises 13 residues.

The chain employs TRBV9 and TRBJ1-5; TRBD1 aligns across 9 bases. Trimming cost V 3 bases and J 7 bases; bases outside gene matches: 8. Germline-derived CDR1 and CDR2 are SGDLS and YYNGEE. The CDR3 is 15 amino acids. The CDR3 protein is CASSARDRVGQPQHF. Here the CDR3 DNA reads TGTGCCAGCAGCGCCCGGGACAGGGTTGGCCAGCCCCAGCATTTT.

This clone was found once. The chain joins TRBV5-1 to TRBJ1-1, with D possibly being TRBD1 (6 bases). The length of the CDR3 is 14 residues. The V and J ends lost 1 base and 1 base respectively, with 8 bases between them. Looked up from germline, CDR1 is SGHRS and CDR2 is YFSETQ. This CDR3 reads CASSLNRANTEAFF. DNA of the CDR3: TGCGCCAGCAGCTTGAACAGGGCGAACACTGAAGCTTTCTTT.

CDR3 loop: CSVGQGSNQPQHF. CDR3 bases: TGCAGCGTGGGGCAGGGTAGCAATCAGCCCCAGCATTTT. V usage is TRBV29-1 and J usage is TRBJ1-5; D may be TRBD1 (5 bases). Per the germline V gene, CDR1 is SQVTM and CDR2 is ANQGSEA. There are 13 residues in the CDR3. Trimming took 6 bases from V and 0 from J, leaving 9 bases between them.

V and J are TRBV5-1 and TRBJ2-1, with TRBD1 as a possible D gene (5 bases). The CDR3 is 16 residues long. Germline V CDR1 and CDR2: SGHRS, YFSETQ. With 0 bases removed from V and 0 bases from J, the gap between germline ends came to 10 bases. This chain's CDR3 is CASSLVQASSYNEQFF. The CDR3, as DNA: TGCGCCAGCAGCTTGGTACAGGCGAGCTCCTACAATGAGCAGTTCTTC.

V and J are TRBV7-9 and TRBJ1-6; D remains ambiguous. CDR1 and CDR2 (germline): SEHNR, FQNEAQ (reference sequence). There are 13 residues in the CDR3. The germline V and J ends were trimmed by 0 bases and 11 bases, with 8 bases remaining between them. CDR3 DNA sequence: TGTGCCAGCAGCTTAGCGGCGGGTCCACCCCTCCACTTT. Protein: CASSLAAGPPLHF.

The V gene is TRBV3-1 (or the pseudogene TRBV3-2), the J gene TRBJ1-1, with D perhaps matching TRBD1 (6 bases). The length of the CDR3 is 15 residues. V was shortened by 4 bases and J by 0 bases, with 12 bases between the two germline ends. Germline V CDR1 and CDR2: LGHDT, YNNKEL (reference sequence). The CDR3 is CASSPTGNLNTEAFF. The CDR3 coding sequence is TGTGCCAGCAGCCCAACAGGGAACCTGAACACTGAAGCTTTCTTT.

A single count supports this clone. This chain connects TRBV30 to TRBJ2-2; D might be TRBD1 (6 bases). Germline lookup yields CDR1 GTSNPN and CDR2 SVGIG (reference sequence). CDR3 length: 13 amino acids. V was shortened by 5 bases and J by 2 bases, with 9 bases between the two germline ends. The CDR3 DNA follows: TGTGCCTGGGGACAGACTAACACCGGGGAGCTGTTTTTT. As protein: CAWGQTNTGELFF. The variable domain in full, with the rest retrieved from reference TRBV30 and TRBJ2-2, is SQTIHQWPATLVQPVGSPLSLECTVEGTSNPNLYWYRQAAGRGLQLLFYSVGIGQISSEVPQNLSASRPQDRQFILSSKKLLLSDSGFYLCAWGQTNTGELFFGEGSRLTVL.

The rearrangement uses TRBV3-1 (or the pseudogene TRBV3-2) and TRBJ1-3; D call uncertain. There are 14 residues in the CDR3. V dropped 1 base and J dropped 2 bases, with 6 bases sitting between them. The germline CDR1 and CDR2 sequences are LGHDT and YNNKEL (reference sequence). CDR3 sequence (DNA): TGTGCCAGCAGCCAAGGGACTACTGGAAACACCATATATTTT. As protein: CASSQGTTGNTIYF.

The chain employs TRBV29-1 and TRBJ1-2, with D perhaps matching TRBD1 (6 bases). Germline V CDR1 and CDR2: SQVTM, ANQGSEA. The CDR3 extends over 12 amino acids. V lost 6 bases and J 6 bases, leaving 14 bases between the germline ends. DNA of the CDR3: TGCAGCGTCATCGGACAGCGTAATGGCTACACCTTC. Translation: CSVIGQRNGYTF. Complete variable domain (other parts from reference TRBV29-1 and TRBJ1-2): SAVISQKPSRDICQRGTSLTIQCQVDSQVTMMFWYRQQPGQSLTLIATANQGSEATYESGFVIDKFPISRPNLTFSTLTVSNMSPEDSSIYLCSVIGQRNGYTFGSGTRLTVV.

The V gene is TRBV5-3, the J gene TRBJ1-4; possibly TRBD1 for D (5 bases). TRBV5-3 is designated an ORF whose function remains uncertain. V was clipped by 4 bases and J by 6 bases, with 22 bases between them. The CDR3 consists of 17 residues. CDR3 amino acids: CARSTTVKSATDEKLFF. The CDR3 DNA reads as TGTGCCAGAAGCACGACAGTTAAATCGGCCACAGATGAAAAACTGTTTTTT.

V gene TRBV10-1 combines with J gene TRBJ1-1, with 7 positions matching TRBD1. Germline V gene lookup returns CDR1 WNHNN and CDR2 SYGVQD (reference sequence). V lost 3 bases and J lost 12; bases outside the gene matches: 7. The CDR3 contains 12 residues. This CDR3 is CASSDRGAKTFF. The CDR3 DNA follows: TGCGCCAGCAGTGACAGGGGGGCGAAAACTTTCTTT.